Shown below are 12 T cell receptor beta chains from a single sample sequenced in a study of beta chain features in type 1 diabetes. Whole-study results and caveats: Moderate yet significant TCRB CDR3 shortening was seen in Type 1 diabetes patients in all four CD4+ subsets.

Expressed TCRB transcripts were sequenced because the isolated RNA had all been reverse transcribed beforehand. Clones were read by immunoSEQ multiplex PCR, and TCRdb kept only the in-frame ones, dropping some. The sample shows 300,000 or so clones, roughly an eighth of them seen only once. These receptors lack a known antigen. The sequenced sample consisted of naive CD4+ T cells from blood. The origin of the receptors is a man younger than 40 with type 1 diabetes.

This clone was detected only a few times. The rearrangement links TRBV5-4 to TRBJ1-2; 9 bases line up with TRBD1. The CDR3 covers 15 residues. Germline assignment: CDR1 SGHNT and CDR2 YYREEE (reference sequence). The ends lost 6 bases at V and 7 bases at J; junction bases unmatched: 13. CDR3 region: CASTPQQQGARGYTF. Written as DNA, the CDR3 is TGTGCCAGCACCCCACAACAACAGGGGGCGCGTGGCTACACCTTC.

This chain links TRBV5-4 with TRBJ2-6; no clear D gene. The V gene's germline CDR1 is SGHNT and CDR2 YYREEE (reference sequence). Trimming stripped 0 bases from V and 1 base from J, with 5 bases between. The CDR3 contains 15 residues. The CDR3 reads CASSLDQSGANVLTF. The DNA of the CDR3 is TGTGCCAGCAGCTTGGACCAGTCTGGGGCCAACGTCCTGACTTTC.

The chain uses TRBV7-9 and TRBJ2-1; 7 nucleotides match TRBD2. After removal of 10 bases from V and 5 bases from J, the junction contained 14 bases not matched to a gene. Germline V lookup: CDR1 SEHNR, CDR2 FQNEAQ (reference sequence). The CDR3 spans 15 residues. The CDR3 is CAIRGGSGGNNEQFF. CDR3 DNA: TGTGCCATTAGGGGTGGATCGGGAGGTAACAATGAGCAGTTCTTC. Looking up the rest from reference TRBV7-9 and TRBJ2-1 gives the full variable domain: DTGVSQNPRHKITKRGQNVTFRCDPISEHNRLYWYRQTLGQGPEFLTYFQNEAQLEKSRLLSDRFSAERPKGSFSTLEIQRTEQGDSAMYLCAIRGGSGGNNEQFFGPGTRLTVL.

CDR3 in DNA: TGTGCCAGCAGCTTAAAGGCGGGAGGCACAGATACGCAGTATTTT. Protein sequence: CASSLKAGGTDTQYF. The V call is TRBV13, the J call TRBJ2-3; 7 bases line up with TRBD2. Trimming at V came to 2 bases and at J to 1 base, leaving 3 bases not matched to a gene. CDR3 length: 15 residues. The germline gives CDR1 PRHDT, CDR2 FYEKMQ (reference sequence).

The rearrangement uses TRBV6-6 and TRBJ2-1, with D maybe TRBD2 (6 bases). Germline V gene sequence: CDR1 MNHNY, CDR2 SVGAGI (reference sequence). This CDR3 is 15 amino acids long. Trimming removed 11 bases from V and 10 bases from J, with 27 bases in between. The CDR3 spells CAAKGGTSRLGEQFF. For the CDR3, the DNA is TGTGCCGCTAAAGGAGGAACTAGCCGGCTTGGCGAGCAGTTCTTC.

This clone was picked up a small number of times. The CDR3 loop reads CASSLGGQGWETQYF. The DNA for the CDR3 is TGCGCCAGCAGCTTGGGTGGACAGGGTTGGGAGACCCAGTACTTC. The rearrangement uses TRBV5-1 and TRBJ2-5, with 8 bases lining up with TRBD1. With 0 bases clipped from V and 5 bases from J, the junction kept 6 bases outside the gene matches. Germline assignment: CDR1 SGHRS and CDR2 YFSETQ. The CDR3 totals 15 residues.

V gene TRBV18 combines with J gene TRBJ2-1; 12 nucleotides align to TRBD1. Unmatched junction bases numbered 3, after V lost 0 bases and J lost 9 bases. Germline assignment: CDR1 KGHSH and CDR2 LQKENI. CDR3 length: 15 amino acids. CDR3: CASSPPGTGGGEQFF. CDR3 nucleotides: TGTGCCAGCTCACCACCTGGGACAGGGGGCGGTGAGCAGTTCTTC.

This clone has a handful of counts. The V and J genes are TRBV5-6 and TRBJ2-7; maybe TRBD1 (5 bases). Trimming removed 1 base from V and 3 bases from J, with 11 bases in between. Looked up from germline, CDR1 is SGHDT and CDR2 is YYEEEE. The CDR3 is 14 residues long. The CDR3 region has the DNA TGTGCCAGCAGCTTGACCTCCAGGGTCTACGAGCAGTACTTC. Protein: CASSLTSRVYEQYF. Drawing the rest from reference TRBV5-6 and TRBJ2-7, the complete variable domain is DAGVTQSPTHLIKTRGQQVTLRCSPKSGHDTVSWYQQALGQGPQFIFQYYEEEERQRGNFPDRFSGHQFPNYSSELNVNALLLGDSALYLCASSLTSRVYEQYFGPGTRLTVT.

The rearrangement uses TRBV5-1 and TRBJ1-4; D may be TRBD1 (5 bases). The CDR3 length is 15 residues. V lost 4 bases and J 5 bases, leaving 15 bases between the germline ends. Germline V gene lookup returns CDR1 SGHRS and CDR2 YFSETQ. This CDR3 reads CASSEKGASNEKLFF. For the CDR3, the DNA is TGCGCCAGCAGCGAGAAAGGGGCCTCGAATGAAAAACTGTTTTTT.

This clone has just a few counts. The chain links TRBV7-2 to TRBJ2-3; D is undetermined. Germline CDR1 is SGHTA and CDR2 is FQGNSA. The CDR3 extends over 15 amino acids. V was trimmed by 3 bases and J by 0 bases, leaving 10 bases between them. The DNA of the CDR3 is TGTGCCAGCAGCTTTAAGCGCACTAGCACAGATACGCAGTATTTT. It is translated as CASSFKRTSTDTQYF.

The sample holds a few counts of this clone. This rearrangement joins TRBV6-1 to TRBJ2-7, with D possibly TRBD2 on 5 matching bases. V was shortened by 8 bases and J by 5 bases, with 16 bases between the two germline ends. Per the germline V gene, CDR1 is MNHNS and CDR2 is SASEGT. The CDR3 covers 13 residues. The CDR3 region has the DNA TGTGCCAGCCCCCACCCGGGGTTGGACGAGCAGTACTTC. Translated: CASPHPGLDEQYF.

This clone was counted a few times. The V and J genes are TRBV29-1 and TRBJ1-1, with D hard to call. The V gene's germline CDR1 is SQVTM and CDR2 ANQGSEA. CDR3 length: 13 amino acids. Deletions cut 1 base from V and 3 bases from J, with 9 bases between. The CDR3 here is CSVEATRYTEAFF. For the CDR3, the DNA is TGCAGCGTTGAAGCCACTAGGTACACTGAAGCTTTCTTT.